This T cell receptor beta chain was identified in a study of CXCR3-negative and CXCR3-positive naive CD8 T cells. Study-wide findings and caveats: Hydrophobicity of TRB CDR3s was greater in CXCR3-positive naive cells than in CXCR3-negative naive cells. Relative to memory CD8+ cells, whose diversity was much lower, both naive subsets had comparably high diversity.

Naive CD8+ T cells had a CD45RO-CCR7+CD27+CD95- phenotype. CDR1 and CDR2 from the germline V gene are LNHNV and YYDKDF (reference sequence). The CDR3 is 16 residues long. Through 5' RACE with UMI labels, the TRB cDNA libraries were prepared. TCRdb reworked the 5' RACE reads into one entry per CDR3 protein, no DNA. Seen in this sample are fewer than 55,000 distinct CDR3 sequences; the ten most common clones hold about 1.6%. Note on this clonotype: The antigen is undetermined.

The material sequenced was naive CXCR3- CD8+ T cells from blood. Subset described: CD45RO-CCR7+CD27+CD95- naive CD8+ T cells lacking CXCR3 (TNR3-). The TCR was taken from a human donor in good health. Some clones in this sample may be carry-over from other donors' samples. V usage is TRBV15 and J usage is TRBJ2-7; TCRdb's D call of TRBD1 is untestable without DNA. This CDR3 reads CATSKSPGQGSYEQYF.